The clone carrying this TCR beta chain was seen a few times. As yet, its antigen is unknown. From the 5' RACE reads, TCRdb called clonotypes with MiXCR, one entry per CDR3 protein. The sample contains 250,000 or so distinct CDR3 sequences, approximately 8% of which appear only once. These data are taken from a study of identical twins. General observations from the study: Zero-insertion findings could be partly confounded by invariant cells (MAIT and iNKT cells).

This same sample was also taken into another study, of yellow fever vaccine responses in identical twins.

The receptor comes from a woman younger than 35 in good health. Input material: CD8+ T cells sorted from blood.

DNA of the CDR3: TGCAGTGCTAGACCGGACTACCCCTCCGGTGAGACCCAGTACTTC. It is translated as CSARPDYPSGETQYF. V and J are TRBV20-1 and TRBJ2-5; a weak D match, TRBD2 (6 bases). Trimming removed 2 bases from V and 5 bases from J, with 18 bases in between. Per germline, CDR1 DFQATT and CDR2 SNEGSKA (reference sequence). CDR3 length equals 15 residues.